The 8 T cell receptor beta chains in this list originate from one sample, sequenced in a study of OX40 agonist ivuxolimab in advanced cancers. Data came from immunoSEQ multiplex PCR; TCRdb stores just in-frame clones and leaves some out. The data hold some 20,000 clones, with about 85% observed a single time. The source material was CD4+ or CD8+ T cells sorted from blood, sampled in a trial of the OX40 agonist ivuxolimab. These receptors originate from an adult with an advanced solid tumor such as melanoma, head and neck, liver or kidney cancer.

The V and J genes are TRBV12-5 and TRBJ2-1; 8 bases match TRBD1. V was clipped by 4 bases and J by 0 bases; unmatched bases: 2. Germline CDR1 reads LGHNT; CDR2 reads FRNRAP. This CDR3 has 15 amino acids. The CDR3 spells CASGWTGSSYNEQFF. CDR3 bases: TGTGCTAGTGGTTGGACAGGGAGCTCCTACAATGAGCAGTTCTTC. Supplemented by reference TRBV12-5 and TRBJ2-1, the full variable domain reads DARVTQTPRHKVTEMGQEVTMRCQPILGHNTVFWYRQTMMQGLELLAYFRNRAPLDDSGMPKDRFSAEMPDATLATLKIQPSEPRDSAVYFCASGWTGSSYNEQFFGPGTRLTVL.

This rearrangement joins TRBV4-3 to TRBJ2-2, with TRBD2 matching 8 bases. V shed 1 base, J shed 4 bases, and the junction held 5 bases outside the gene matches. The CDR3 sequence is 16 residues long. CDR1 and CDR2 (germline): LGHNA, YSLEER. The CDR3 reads CASSQVAGLRTGELFF. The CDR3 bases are TGCGCCAGCAGCCAAGTAGCGGGGCTCCGCACCGGGGAGCTGTTTTTT.

CDR3 nucleotides: TGCGCCAGCAGCCAAGATCAGGGGGATCAGCCCCAGCATTTT. Encoded protein: CASSQDQGDQPQHF. This sequence joins TRBV4-1 and TRBJ1-5; 7 bases are shared with TRBD1. V dropped 0 bases and J dropped 5; count of bases not matched to a gene: 1. Germline V gives CDR1 MGHRA, CDR2 YSYEKL. This CDR3 comprises 14 residues.

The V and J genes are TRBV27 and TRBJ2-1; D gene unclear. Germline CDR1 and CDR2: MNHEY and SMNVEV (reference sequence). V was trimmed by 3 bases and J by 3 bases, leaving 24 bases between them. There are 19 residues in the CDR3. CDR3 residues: CASSFPLSGSTRDYNEQFF. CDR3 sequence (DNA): TGTGCCAGCAGTTTCCCATTGTCGGGTAGCACCAGAGACTACAATGAGCAGTTCTTC.

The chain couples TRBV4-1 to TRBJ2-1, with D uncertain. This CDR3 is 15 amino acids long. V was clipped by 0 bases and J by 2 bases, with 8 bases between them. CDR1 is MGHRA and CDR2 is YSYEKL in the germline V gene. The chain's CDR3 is CASSQDGPAYNEQFF. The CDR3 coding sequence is TGCGCCAGCAGCCAAGACGGTCCCGCCTACAATGAGCAGTTCTTC.

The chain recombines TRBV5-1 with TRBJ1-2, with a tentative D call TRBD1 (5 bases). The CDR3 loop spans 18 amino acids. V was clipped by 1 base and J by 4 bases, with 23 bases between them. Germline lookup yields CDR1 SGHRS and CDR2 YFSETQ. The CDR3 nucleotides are TGCGCCAGCAGCTTGCCGCCAGGGAACCGTCGCTTGGGCTATGGCTACACCTTC. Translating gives CASSLPPGNRRLGYGYTF.

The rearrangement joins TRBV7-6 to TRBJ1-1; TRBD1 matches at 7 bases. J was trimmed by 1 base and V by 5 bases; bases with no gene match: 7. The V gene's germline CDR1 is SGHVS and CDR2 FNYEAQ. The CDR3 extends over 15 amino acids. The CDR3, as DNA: TGTGCCAGCAGCACGGACAGGTTGGGGAACACTGAAGCTTTCTTT. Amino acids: CASSTDRLGNTEAFF.

The CDR3 DNA follows: TGTGCCAGCAGGGAGGGGGCAGGCACTGAAGCTTTCTTT. It specifies CASREGAGTEAFF. The J gene is TRBJ1-1, the V gene TRBV6-4, with 7 positions matching TRBD1. This CDR3 is 13 amino acids long. Germline lookup yields CDR1 MRHNA and CDR2 SNTAGT. V shed 6 bases and J 4 bases; nucleotides not matched to a gene: 5.